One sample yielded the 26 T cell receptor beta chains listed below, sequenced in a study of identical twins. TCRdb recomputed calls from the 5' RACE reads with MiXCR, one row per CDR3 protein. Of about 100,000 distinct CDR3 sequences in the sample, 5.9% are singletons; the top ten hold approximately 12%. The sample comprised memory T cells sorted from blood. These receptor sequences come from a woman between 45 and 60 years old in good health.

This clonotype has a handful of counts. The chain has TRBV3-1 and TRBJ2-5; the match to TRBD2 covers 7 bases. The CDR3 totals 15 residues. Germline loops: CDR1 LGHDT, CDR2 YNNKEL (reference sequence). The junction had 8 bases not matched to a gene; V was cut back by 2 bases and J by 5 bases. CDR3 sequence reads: CASSQPGRATETQYF. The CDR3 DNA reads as TGTGCCAGCAGCCAACCTGGGAGGGCCACGGAGACCCAGTACTTC.

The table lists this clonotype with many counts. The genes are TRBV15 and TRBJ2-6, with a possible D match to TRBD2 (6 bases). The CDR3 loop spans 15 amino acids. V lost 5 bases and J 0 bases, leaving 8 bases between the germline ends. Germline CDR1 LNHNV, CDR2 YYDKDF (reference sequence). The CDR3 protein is CATSRENSGANVLTF. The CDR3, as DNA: TGTGCCACCAGCCGGGAGAACTCTGGGGCCAACGTCCTGACTTTC.

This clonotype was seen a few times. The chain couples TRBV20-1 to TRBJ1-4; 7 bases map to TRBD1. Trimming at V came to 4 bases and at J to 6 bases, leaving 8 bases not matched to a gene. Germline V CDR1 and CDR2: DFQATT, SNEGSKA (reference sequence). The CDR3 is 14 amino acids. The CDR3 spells CSAIRDRTYEKLFF. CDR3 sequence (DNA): TGCAGTGCTATAAGGGACAGAACATATGAAAAACTGTTTTTT.

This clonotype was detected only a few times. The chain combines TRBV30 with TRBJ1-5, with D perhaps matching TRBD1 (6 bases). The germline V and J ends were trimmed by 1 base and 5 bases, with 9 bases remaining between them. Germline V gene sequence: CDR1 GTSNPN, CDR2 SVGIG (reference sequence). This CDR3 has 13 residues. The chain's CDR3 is CAWSGGGHQPQHF. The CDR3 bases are TGTGCCTGGAGTGGTGGGGGCCATCAGCCCCAGCATTTT.

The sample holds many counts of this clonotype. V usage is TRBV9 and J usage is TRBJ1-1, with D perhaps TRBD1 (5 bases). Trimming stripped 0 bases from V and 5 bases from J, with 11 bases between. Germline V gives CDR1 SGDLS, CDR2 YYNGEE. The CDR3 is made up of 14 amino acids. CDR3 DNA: TGTGCCAGCAGCGTAGCTACGGGGGGGACTGAAGCTTTCTTT. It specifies CASSVATGGTEAFF. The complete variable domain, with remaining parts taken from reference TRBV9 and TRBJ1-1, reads DSGVTQTPKHLITATGQRVTLRCSPRSGDLSVYWYQQSLDQGLQFLIQYYNGEERAKGNILERFSAQQFPDLHSELNLSSLELGDSALYFCASSVATGGTEAFFGQGTRLTVV.

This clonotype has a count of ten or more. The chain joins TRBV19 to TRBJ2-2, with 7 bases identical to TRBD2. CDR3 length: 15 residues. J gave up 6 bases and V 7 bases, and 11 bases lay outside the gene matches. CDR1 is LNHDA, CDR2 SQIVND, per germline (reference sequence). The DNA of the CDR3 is TGTGCCAGTAATCTAGCGGCCATGTTCGCCGGGGAGCTGTTTTTT. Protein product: CASNLAAMFAGELFF.

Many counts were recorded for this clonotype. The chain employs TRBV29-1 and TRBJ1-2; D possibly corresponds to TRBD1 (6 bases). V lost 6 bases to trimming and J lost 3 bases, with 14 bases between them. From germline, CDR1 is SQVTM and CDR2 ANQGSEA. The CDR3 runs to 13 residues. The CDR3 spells CSVVLRGDYGYTF. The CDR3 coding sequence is TGCAGCGTGGTGCTGAGGGGGGACTATGGCTACACCTTC.

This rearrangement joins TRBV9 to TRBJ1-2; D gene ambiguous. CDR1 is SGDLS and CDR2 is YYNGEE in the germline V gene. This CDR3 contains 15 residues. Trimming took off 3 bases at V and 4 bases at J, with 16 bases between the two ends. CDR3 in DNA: TGTGCCAGCAGCGAAAAAGGCCACCCGGGCTATGGCTACACCTTC. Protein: CASSEKGHPGYGYTF.

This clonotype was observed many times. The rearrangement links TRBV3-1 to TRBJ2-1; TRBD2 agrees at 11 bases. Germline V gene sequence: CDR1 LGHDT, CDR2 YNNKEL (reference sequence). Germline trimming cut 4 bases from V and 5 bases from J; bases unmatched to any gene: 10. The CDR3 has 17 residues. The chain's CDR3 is CASSPTVTSGINNEQFF. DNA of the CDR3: TGTGCCAGCAGCCCGACCGTGACTAGCGGGATAAACAATGAGCAGTTCTTC.

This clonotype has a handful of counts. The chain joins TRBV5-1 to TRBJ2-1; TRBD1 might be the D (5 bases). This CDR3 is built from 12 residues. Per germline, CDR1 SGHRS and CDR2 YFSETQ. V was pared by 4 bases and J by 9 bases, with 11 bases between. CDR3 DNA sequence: TGCGCCAGCAGCCCACCTAGGGGTGAGCAGTTCTTC. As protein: CASSPPRGEQFF.

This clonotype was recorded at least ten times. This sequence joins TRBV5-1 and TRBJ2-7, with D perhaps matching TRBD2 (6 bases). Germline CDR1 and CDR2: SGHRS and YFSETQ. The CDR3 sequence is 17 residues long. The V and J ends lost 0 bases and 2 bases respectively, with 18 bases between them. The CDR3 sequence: CASSLEFPAGDPYEQYF. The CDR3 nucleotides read TGCGCCAGCAGCTTGGAATTCCCAGCGGGCGACCCCTACGAGCAGTACTTC.

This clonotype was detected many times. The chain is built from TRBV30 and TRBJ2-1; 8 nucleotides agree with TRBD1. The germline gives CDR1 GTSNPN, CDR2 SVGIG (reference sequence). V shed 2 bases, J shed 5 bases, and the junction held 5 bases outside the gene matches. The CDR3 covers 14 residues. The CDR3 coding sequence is TGTGCCTGGAGTAGGACAGGGCGTCACAATGAGCAGTTCTTC. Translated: CAWSRTGRHNEQFF.

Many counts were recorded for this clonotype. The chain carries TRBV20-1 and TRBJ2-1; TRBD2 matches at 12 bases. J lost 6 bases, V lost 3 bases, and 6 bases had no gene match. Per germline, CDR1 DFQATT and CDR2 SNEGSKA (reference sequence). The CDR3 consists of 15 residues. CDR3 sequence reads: CSASRPSGRANEQFF. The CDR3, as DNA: TGCAGTGCTAGTAGGCCTAGCGGGAGGGCCAATGAGCAGTTCTTC.

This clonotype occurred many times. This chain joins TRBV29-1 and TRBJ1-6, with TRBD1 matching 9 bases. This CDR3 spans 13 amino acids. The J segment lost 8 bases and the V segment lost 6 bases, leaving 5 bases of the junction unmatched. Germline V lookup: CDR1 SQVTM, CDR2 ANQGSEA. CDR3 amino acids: CSVRDREYSPLHF. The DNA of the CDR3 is TGCAGCGTGCGGGACAGGGAATATTCACCCCTCCACTTT.

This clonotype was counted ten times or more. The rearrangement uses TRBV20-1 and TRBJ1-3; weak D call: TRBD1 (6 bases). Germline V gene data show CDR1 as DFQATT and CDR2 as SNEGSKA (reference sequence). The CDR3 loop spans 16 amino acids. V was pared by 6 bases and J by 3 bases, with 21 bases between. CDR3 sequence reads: CSAGISSGVFGNTIYF. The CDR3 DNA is TGCAGTGCGGGAATCTCTTCAGGGGTCTTTGGAAACACCATATATTTT.

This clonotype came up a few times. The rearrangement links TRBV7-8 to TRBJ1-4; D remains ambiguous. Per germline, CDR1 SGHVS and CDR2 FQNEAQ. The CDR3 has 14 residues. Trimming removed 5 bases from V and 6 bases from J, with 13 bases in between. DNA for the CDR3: TGTGCCAGCAGCGACGGCCTGGTCGATGAAAAACTGTTTTTT. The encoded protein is CASSDGLVDEKLFF.

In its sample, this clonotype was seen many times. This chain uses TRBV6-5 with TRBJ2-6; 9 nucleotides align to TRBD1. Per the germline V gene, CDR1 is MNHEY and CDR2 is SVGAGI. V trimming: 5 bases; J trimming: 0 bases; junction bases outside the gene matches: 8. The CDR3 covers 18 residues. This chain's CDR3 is CASSDDGTGFSGANVLTF. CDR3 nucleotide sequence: TGTGCCAGCAGTGACGACGGGACAGGGTTCTCTGGGGCCAACGTCCTGACTTTC.

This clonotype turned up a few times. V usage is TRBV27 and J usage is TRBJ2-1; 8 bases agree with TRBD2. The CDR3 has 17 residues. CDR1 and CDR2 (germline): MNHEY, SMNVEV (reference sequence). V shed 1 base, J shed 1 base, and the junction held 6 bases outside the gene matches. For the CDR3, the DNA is TGTGCCAGCAGTTTATTAGCTAGCGGGTCTTCCTACAATGAGCAGTTCTTC. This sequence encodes CASSLLASGSSYNEQFF.

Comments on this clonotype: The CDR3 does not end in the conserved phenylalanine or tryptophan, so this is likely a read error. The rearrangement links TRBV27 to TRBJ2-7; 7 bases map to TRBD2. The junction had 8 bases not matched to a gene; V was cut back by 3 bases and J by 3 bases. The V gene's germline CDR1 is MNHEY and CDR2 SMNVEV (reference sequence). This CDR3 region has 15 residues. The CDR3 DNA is TGTGCCAGCAGTTTTATGCCTAGCGGAGGCTACGAGCAGTACATC. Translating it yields CASSFMPSGGYEQYI.

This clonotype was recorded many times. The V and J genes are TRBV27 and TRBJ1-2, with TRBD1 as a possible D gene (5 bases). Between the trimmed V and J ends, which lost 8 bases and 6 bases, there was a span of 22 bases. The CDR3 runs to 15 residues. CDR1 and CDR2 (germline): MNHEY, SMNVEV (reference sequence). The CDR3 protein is CASGTRGRGVDGYTF. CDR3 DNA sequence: TGTGCCAGCGGGACCCGCGGGCGAGGAGTCGATGGCTACACCTTC.

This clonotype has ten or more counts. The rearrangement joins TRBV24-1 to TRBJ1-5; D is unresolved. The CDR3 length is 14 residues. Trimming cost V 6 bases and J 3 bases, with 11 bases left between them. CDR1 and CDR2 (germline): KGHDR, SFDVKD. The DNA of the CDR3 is TGTGCCACCAGTTTACCGGGCAACAATCAGCCCCAGCATTTT. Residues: CATSLPGNNQPQHF.

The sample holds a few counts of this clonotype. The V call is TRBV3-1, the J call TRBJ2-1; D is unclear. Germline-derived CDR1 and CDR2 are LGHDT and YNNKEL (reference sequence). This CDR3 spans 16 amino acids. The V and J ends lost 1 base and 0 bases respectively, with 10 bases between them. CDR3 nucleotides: TGTGCCAGCAGCCAAGGTTCACAGAACTCCTACAATGAGCAGTTCTTC. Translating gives CASSQGSQNSYNEQFF.

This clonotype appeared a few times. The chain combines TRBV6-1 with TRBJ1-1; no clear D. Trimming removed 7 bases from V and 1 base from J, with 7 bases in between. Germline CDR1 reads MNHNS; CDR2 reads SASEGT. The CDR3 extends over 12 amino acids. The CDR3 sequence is CASTWGNTEAFF. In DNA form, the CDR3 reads TGTGCCAGCACGTGGGGGAACACTGAAGCTTTCTTT.

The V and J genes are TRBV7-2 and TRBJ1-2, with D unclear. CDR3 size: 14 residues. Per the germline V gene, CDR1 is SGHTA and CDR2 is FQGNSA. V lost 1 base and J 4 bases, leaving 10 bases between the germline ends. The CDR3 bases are TGTGCCAGCAGCTTAGGGACCGGCTTCTATGGCTACACCTTC. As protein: CASSLGTGFYGYTF.

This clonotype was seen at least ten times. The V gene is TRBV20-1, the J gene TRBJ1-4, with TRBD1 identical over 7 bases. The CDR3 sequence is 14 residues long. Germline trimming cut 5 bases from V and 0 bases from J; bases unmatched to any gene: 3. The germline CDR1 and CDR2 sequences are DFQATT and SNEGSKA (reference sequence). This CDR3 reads CSAGTDATNEKLFF. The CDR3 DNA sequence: TGCAGTGCTGGGACAGATGCAACTAATGAAAAACTGTTTTTT.

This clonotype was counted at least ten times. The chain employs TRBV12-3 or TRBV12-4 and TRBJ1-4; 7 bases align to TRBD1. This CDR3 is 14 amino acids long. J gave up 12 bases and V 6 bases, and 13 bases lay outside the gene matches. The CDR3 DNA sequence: TGTGCCAGCAGCACCGGACAGGCCCGGGGCGAACTGTTTTTT. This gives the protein CASSTGQARGELFF.